This record concerns one T cell receptor (beta chain) sequence. This specimen belongs to a study of blood T cell repertoires in COVID-19. Study-level information: The United States, Italy and Spain provided the acute and convalescent COVID-19 samples. The cDNA or gDNA used as material had been derived from T cells, B-cell-depleted T cells, or PBMCs.

This CDR3 is 12 amino acids long. Trimming stripped 6 bases from V and 4 bases from J, with 7 bases between. Germline V gene data show CDR1 as MNHEY and CDR2 as SVGAGI. Authors' methods: Cell counts per sample came from amplifying reference gene primers. Sequenced by immunoSEQ multiplex PCR; TCRdb stores in-frame clones only, minus some. The DNA gave D and trimming, while V, J and clone size come from that table. The repertoire holds tens of thousands of clones, with 60% to 85% as singletons. This receptor was identified in a young man with COVID-19, enrolled during active disease. This chain uses TRBV6-5 with TRBJ1-5; D remains ambiguous. Material for sequencing was peripheral blood. In nucleotides, the CDR3 is TGTGCCAGCAGCTCCCTAAATCAGCCCCAGCATTTT. The encoded protein is CASSSLNQPQHF.